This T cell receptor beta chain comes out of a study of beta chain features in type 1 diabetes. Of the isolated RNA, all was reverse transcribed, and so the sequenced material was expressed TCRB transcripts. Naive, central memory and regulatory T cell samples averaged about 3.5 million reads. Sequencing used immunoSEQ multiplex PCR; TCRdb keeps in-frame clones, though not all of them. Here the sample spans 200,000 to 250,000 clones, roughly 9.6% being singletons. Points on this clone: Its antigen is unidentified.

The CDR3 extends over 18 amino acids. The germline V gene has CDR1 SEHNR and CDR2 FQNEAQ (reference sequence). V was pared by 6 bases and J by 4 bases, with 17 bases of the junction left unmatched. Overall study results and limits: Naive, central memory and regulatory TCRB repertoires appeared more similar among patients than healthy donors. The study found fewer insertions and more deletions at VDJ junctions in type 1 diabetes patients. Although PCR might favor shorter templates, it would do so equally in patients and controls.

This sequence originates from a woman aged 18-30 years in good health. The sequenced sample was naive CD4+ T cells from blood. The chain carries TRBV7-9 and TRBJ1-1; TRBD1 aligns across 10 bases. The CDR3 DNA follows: TGTGCCAGCAGGTCCGTCGGGGGGACAGGGGCTAACGGCACTGAAGCTTTCTTT. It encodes CASRSVGGTGANGTEAFF.